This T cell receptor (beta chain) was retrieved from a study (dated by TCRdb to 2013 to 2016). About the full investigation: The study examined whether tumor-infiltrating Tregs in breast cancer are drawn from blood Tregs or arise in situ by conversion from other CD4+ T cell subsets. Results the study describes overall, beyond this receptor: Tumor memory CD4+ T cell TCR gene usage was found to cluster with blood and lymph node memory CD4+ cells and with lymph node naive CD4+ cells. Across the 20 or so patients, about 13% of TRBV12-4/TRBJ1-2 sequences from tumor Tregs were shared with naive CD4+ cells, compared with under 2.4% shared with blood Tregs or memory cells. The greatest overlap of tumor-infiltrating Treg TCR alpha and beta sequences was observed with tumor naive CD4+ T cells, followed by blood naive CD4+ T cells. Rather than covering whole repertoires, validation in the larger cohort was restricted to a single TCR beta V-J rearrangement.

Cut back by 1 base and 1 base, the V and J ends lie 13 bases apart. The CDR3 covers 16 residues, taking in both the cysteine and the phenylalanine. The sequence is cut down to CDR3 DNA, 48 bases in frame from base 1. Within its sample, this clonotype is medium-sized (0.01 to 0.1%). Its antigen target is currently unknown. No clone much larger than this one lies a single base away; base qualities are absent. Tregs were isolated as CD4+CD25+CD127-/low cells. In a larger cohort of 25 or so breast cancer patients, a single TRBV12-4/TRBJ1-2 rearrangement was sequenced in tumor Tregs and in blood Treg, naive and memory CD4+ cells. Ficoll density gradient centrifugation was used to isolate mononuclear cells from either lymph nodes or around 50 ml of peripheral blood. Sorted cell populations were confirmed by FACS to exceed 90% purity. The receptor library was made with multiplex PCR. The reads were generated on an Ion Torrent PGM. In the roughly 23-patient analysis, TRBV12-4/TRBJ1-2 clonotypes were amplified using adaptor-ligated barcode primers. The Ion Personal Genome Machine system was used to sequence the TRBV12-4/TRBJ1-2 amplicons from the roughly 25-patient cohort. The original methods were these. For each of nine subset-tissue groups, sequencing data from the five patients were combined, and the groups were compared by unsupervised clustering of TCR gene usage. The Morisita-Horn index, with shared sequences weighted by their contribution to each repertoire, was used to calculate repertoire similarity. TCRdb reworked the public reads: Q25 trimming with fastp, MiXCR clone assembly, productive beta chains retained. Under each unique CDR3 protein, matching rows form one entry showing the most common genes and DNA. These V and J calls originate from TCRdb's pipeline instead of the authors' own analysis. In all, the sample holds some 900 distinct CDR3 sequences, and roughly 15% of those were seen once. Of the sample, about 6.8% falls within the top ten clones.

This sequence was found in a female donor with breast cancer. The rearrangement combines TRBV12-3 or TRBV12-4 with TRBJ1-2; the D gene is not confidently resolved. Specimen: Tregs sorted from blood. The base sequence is TGTGCCAGCAGTTTAGGGGTGATGCAGAATAACTATGGCTACACCTTC. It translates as CASSLGVMQNNYGYTF.